Below, 21 T cell receptor beta chains from the same sample are listed, as sequenced in a study of regulatory T cells in long-lasting Graves disease (dated by TCRdb to the early 2020s). The sample's time point label, decoded: persistent/refractory GD, antithyroid drugs over 5 years with positive TRAb. RNA was extracted from PBMCs in TRIzol for both TCR sequencing and RNA sequencing. Library preparation employed multiplex PCR. The run used an Illumina HiSeq 4000. CDR3 regions were amplified by Arm-PCR with iRepertoire HTBI primers to construct TCR beta libraries. TCRdb redid the processing of the public reads, applying fastp at Q25 and MiXCR, and retained in-frame beta chains. Entries that share a CDR3 protein sequence are merged under the most common genes and DNA. The sample table lists more than 650,000 distinct CDR3 sequences, about 30% of them with a count of one. The ten largest clones capture under 55% of the sample.

The sample consisted of peripheral blood mononuclear cells (PBMCs), taken when the disease was refractory, from a patient treated with antithyroid drugs. The receptors stem from a female donor with Graves disease.

This chain connects TRBV20-1 to TRBJ2-4, with D perhaps being TRBD1 or TRBD2 (5 bases each). CDR3 length equals 12 residues. Deletions cut 5 bases from V and 8 bases from J, with 13 bases between. Germline CDR1 DFQATT, CDR2 SNEGSKA (reference sequence). The CDR3 nucleotides read TGCAGTGCTTGGGCCAGAGGGGACATTCAGTACTTC. It yields the protein CSAWARGDIQYF.

V and J are TRBV19 and TRBJ1-2; no clear D. This CDR3 contains 13 residues. Germline assignment: CDR1 LNHDA and CDR2 SQIVND (reference sequence). V lost 5 bases to trimming and J lost 3 bases, with 10 bases between them. The CDR3 region is CASSARKDYGYTF. The CDR3, as DNA: TGTGCCAGTAGTGCCCGTAAGGACTATGGCTACACCTTC.

V and J are TRBV19 and TRBJ1-1; 7 bases agree with TRBD1. The CDR3 is 15 residues long. Trimming cost V 5 bases and J 8 bases; bases outside gene matches: 14. Per the germline V gene, CDR1 is LNHDA and CDR2 is SQIVND (reference sequence). As DNA, the CDR3 is TGTGCCAGTAGTCCCCGTCTGACAGGGCTTTCCGAAGCTTTCTTT. This translates into CASSPRLTGLSEAFF.

This clonotype was seen a few times. The V and J genes are TRBV5-1 and TRBJ2-5; D perhaps matches TRBD1 (6 bases). Germline V gives CDR1 SGHRS, CDR2 YFSETQ. V was trimmed by 4 bases and J by 4 bases, leaving 26 bases between them. This CDR3 comprises 18 residues. The CDR3 coding sequence is TGCGCCAGCAGCCTGAGAGGGGGAAAACAGCAGGTTGGAGAGACCCAGTACTTC. Translated, it gives CASSLRGGKQQVGETQYF.

The chain carries TRBV9 and TRBJ1-2, with D unclear. V dropped 3 bases and J dropped 6 bases, with 12 bases sitting between them. Germline assignment: CDR1 SGDLS and CDR2 YYNGEE. The CDR3 is made up of 13 amino acids. CDR3 DNA: TGTGCCAGCAGCGCCGAAGGAGGGCATGGCTACACCTTC. Amino acid sequence: CASSAEGGHGYTF.

The chain joins TRBV7-6 to TRBJ1-1, with a possible D match to TRBD1 (6 bases). The CDR3 sequence is 16 residues long. V lost 5 bases, J lost 5 bases, and 21 bases lay in between. From germline, CDR1 is SGHVS and CDR2 FNYEAQ. The CDR3 nucleotides read TGTGCCAGCAGCAAACTGGTCGGGGGAGGGGGAACTGAAGCTTTCTTT. Translating gives CASSKLVGGGGTEAFF.

This clonotype appeared a few times. This chain connects TRBV7-2 to TRBJ1-1; 7 bases match TRBD1. Trimming cost V 5 bases and J 4 bases; bases outside gene matches: 10. The CDR3 contains 15 residues. Germline values: CDR1 SGHTA, CDR2 FQGNSA. The CDR3 DNA reads as TGTGCCAGCAGCAGACGCATACAGGGGAGCACTGAAGCTTTCTTT. Amino acid sequence: CASSRRIQGSTEAFF.

This clonotype appeared a few times. The gene calls are TRBV5-6 and TRBJ1-5; 9 positions agree with TRBD1. The CDR3 consists of 16 residues. J gave up 4 bases and V 1 base, and 6 bases lay outside the gene matches. Germline-derived CDR1 and CDR2 are SGHDT and YYEEEE. CDR3: CASSLNSGQGNQPQHF. As DNA, the CDR3 is TGTGCCAGCAGCTTGAATTCGGGACAGGGAAATCAGCCCCAGCATTTT.

Turning to this clonotype: Likely a read error: the CDR3 ends without its conserved phenylalanine or tryptophan. The chain couples TRBV4-2 to TRBJ2-7; 10 bases line up with TRBD2. This CDR3 comprises 16 residues. CDR1 is LGHNA, CDR2 YNFKEQ, per germline. Trimming cost V 3 bases and J 0 bases; bases outside gene matches: 5. CDR3 sequence: CASSQSGLAVSYEQYS. The CDR3 DNA sequence: TGTGCCAGCAGCCAGTCCGGACTAGCGGTCTCCTACGAGCAGTACTCC.

The sample holds one count of this clonotype. V and J are TRBV9 and TRBJ2-5, with D unclear. Per the germline V gene, CDR1 is SGDLS and CDR2 is YYNGEE. The length of the CDR3 is 17 residues. V was cut by 0 bases and J by 0 bases, with 15 bases left in between. CDR3 sequence reads: CASSVGPLQWYQETQYF. DNA for the CDR3: TGTGCCAGCAGCGTAGGCCCCCTTCAGTGGTACCAAGAGACCCAGTACTTC.

This clonotype has just a few counts. The chain employs TRBV7-8 and TRBJ1-1, with TRBD1 identical over 9 bases. Germline V gene lookup returns CDR1 SGHVS and CDR2 FQNEAQ. The CDR3 extends over 14 amino acids. Germline trimming cut 5 bases from V and 5 bases from J; bases unmatched to any gene: 6. The CDR3 reads CASSIRTGVTEAFF. CDR3 DNA: TGTGCCAGCAGCATTAGGACAGGGGTAACTGAAGCTTTCTTT.

This clonotype was observed a handful of times. The rearrangement links TRBV28 to TRBJ1-1; 9 bases align to TRBD1. The V gene end was trimmed by 5 bases and the J gene end by 6 bases; junction bases not matched to a gene: 19. CDR1 is MDHEN, CDR2 SYDVKM, per germline. The CDR3 totals 18 residues. The CDR3 reads CASSLPSGTGFRVPEAFF. CDR3 nucleotide sequence: TGTGCCAGCAGTCTCCCGTCCGGGACAGGGTTTAGGGTCCCTGAAGCTTTCTTT.

This chain connects TRBV15 to TRBJ1-5; unclear D gene. V was trimmed by 6 bases and J by 4 bases, leaving 19 bases between them. This CDR3 has 16 amino acids. The V gene's germline CDR1 is LNHNV and CDR2 YYDKDF (reference sequence). The CDR3 region has the DNA TGTGCCACCAGTGATTTGGTAGTGGCAGAGAATCAGCCCCAGCATTTT. Protein: CATSDLVVAENQPQHF.

Only a few counts were recorded for this clonotype. The chain uses TRBV13 and TRBJ2-2; TRBD1 might be the D (5 bases). Germline V CDR1 and CDR2: PRHDT, FYEKMQ (reference sequence). The CDR3 runs to 16 residues. With 4 bases removed from V and 3 bases from J, the gap between germline ends came to 15 bases. The CDR3 region has the DNA TGTGCCAGCAGCTCATCCTCCGGACACTACACCGGGGAGCTGTTTTTT. Translating it yields CASSSSSGHYTGELFF.

The chain recombines TRBV20-1 with TRBJ2-7; the match to TRBD2 covers 9 bases. CDR3 size: 14 residues. CDR1 DFQATT and CDR2 SNEGSKA come from the germline V gene (reference sequence). V lost 4 bases to trimming and J lost 4 bases; unmatched junction nucleotides: 8. In DNA form, the CDR3 reads TGCAGTGCTATACCGCTAGCGGGGAATTACGAGCAGTACTTC. It is translated as CSAIPLAGNYEQYF.

This clonotype was found a few times. The chain recombines TRBV2 with TRBJ1-2; 7 bases are shared with TRBD1. CDR1 SNHLY and CDR2 FYNNEI come from the germline V gene. J lost 2 bases, V lost 5 bases, and 11 bases had no gene match. This CDR3 region has 16 residues. The CDR3 coding sequence is TGTGCCAGCAGTAACCAGGGGGGGAGGATCAACTATGGCTACACCTTC. It yields the protein CASSNQGGRINYGYTF.

This clonotype was counted between two and nine times. The rearrangement uses TRBV12-3 or TRBV12-4 and TRBJ1-2, with D possibly matching TRBD1 (6 bases). V was shortened by 6 bases and J by 5 bases, with 10 bases between the two germline ends. The CDR3 is 12 residues long. In DNA form, the CDR3 reads TGTGCCAGCAGCGGGGGCTGGTATGGCTACACCTTC. Translating gives CASSGGWYGYTF.

The chain joins TRBV6-2 or TRBV6-3 to TRBJ2-1, with 8 bases aligning to TRBD2. Trimming cost V 7 bases and J 4 bases; bases outside gene matches: 12. Germline loops: CDR1 MNHEY, CDR2 SVGEGT. The length of the CDR3 is 16 residues. The CDR3 DNA reads as TGTGCCAGCAAGGGGGGTAAGACTAGCGAGTACAATGAGCAGTTCTTC. This translates into CASKGGKTSEYNEQFF.

About this clonotype: Compared with germline, one end of the junction differs, possibly owing to a read error. The CDR3 loop reads CVSSFRNNQPQHF. The CDR3 DNA is TGTGTCAGCAGTTTTAGGAATAATCAGCCCCAGCATTTT. This chain uses TRBV12-3 or TRBV12-4 with TRBJ1-5, with no clear D. There are 13 residues in the CDR3.

V and J are TRBV5-1 and TRBJ2-7; D tentatively reads TRBD1 or TRBD2 (6 bases each). CDR3 length: 15 residues. Germline lookup yields CDR1 SGHRS and CDR2 YFSETQ. The ends were cut back, 2 bases at V and 4 bases at J, with 16 bases in the middle. CDR3 DNA: TGCGCCAGCAGCTTAGGGGGGCTAGCGATATACGAGCAGTACTTC. Encoded protein: CASSLGGLAIYEQYF.

Ten or more counts support this clonotype. The chain is built from TRBV20-1 and TRBJ2-5; 14 bases are a match to TRBD2. Germline values: CDR1 DFQATT, CDR2 SNEGSKA (reference sequence). This CDR3 spans 14 amino acids. The ends lost 6 bases at V and 3 bases at J; junction bases unmatched: 3. The CDR3 DNA reads as TGCAGTGCGCTGGGACTAGCGGGAGAAGAGACCCAGTACTTC. It is translated as CSALGLAGEETQYF.